The clone carrying this T cell receptor (beta chain) was counted at least ten times. The antigen remains unidentified. This entry is derived from a study of blood T cells in healthy people across ages. General study points: Diversity was estimated from one million T cells, and these estimates were considered underestimates.

Alongside a J-beta primer mix, a sample-barcoded 5' primer served in a second PCR lasting about 7 to 12 cycles. One entry per CDR3 protein results from TCRdb running MiXCR on the 5' RACE reads. The sample has 650,000 to 1,000,000 distinct CDR3 sequences, about 37% seen once. Sequencing was performed on blood. The receptor comes from a man between 18 and 29 years old in good health.

The CDR3 is CASSQARRETQYF. As DNA, the CDR3 is TGCGCCAGCAGCCAAGCCCGCCGGGAGACCCAGTACTTC. The chain employs TRBV4-1 and TRBJ2-5; D unclear. In germline, CDR1 is MGHRA, CDR2 YSYEKL. The CDR3 is 13 amino acids. Trimming shortened V by 1 base and J by 5 bases, and 8 bases separated the two germline ends.